The source of this TCR beta chain is a study of OX40 agonist ivuxolimab in advanced cancers. At the level of the whole study: Ivuxolimab was a fully human IgG2 agonistic monoclonal antibody targeting the costimulatory receptor OX40 (CD134). Intravenous ivuxolimab was administered to patients every 2 weeks at six dose levels: 0.01, 0.1, 0.3, 1.5, 3 and 10 mg/kg. Among the approximately 50 dose-escalation patients, 19 had hepatocellular carcinoma, about 15 melanoma, 9 renal cell carcinoma and 9 head and neck cancer. A male proportion of approximately 83% and a mean age of approximately 61 years, ranging from about 20 to 85, were recorded for the dose-escalation cohort. Patients were allowed to have had prior anti-PD-1, anti-PD-L1 or anti-CTLA-4 therapy, and approximately 40% of the dose-escalation patients had been treated with checkpoint inhibitors. Partial responses occurred in three dose-escalation patients: two with cutaneous melanoma and one with hepatocellular carcinoma. The purpose of peripheral TCRbeta sequencing was to test whether ivuxolimab changed TCR sequence diversity and led to clonal T-cell expansion. The monotherapy dose-escalation portion (N of about 47 patients) of the phase I ivuxolimab trial is reported in the paper.

Patients with autoimmune disease history or receiving systemic immunosuppression were excluded from the trial. Peripheral blood for TCR sequencing was collected from all dose cohorts at baseline, on cycle 4 day 1, and on cycle 7 day 1. The samples were taken from a phase I, first-in-human, multicenter, open-label dose-escalation trial of ivuxolimab. Adults with locally advanced or metastatic melanoma, renal cell, hepatocellular, or head and neck squamous cell carcinoma were enrolled in the trial. CD4+ and CD8+ T cells were sorted separately from peripheral blood before TCR sequencing. On the study overall, not on this receptor specifically: The antigen specificity of the peripheral T cells that underwent clonal expansion was not determined. In partial responders in the 0.1-3.0 mg/kg groups, normalized peripheral clonal expansion was found to be among the lowest, especially among CD8+ T cells. After ivuxolimab, expanded clones were on average more numerous among CD8+ T cells than among CD4+ T cells. At doses of 0.1 to 3.0 mg/kg, clonal expansion of both CD4+ and CD8+ blood T cells was observed from baseline to week 6. Low levels of normalized T-cell clonal expansion were also seen in some patients who did not respond.

CDR1 and CDR2, per the germline V gene (reference sequence), are WNHNN and SYGVQD. After removal of 6 bases from V and 4 bases from J, the junction retains 6 bases not matched to a gene. From cysteine to phenylalanine, the CDR3 is 14 amino acids long. The DNA shown is the 42-base CDR3, in frame from base 1. For sequencing of the TCRbeta CDR3 region, genomic DNA was extracted from the sorted cells. The immunoSEQ Assay was used to sequence the TCRbeta CDR3 regions. What TCRdb holds here is the immuneACCESS table cut down to in-frame rearrangements. Part of the clones is not present; checked against another copy, under half of the missing clones reflect an unresolved V gene, and the others are unexplained. The sample table records 26,000 or so clones; more than 70% of these occur just once. The ten most abundant clones make up roughly 13% of the sample. For this clone: There is no known antigen for this receptor. Base qualities are not recorded, but no much larger clone differs from it by a single base.

The chain joins TRBV10-1 to TRBJ2-1; 7 bases in the junction line up with TRBD1. The receptor was derived from an adult with an advanced solid tumor such as melanoma, head and neck, liver or kidney cancer. The sample in question was CD4+ or CD8+ T cells sorted from blood, obtained in a trial of the OX40 agonist ivuxolimab. The CDR3 reads as follows: CASSQGQEYNEQFF. The bases are TGCGCCAGCAGCCAAGGACAGGAGTACAATGAGCAGTTCTTC.